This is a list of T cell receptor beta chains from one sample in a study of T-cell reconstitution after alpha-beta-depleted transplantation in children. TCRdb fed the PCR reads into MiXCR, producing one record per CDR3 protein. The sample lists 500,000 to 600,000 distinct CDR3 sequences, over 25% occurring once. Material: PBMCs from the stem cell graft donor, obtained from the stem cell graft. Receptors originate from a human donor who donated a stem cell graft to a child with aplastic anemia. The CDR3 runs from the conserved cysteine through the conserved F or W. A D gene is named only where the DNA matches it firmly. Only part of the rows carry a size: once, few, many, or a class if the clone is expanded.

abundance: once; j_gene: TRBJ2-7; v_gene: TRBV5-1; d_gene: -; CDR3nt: TGCGCCAGCAGCCTCCAGGCGGTGAACGAGCAGTACTTC; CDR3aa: CASSLQAVNEQYF
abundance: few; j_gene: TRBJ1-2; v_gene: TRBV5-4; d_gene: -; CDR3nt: TGTGCCAGCAGCTCGGGGGTGGATCTCGCCTATGGCTACACCTTC; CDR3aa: CASSSGVDLAYGYTF
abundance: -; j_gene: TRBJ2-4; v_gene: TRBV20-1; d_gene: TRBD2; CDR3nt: TGCAGTGCTCCTGTACCTGGACTAGTGGCGAACATTCAGTACTTC; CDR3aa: CSAPVPGLVANIQYF
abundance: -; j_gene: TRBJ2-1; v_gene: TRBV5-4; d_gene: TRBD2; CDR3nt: TGTGCCAGCAGCCCCAGACTAGCGGGAGAGGATGGTGAGCAGTTCTTC; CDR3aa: CASSPRLAGEDGEQFF
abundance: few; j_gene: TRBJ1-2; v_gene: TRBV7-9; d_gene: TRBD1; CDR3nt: TGTGCCAGCAGCGGAACGCAGGGGGCAAGCTATGGCTACACCTTC; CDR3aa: CASSGTQGASYGYTF
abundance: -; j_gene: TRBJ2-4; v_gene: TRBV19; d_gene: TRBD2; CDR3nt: TGTGCCAGTAGTATGACTAGCGGGAGTGGGAACATTCAGTACTTC; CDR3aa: CASSMTSGSGNIQYF
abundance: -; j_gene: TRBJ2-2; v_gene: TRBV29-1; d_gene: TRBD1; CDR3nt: TGCAGCGCAAACAGACAGGGTGGCACCGGGGAGCTGTTTTTT; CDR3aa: CSANRQGGTGELFF
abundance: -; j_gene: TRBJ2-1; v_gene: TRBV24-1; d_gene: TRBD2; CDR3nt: TGTGCCACCAGTGATTTTGTGACTAGCGGGTTATCAAATGAGCAGTTCTTC; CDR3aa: CATSDFVTSGLSNEQFF
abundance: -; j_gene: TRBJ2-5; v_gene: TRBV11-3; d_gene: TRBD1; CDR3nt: TGTGCCAGCAGCCCGGACAGGGGGTACCAAGAGACCCAGTACTTC; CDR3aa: CASSPDRGYQETQYF
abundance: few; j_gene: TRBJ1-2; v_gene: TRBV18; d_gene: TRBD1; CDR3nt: TGTGCCAGCTCACCACCGCAGGGACAGGGCCCCAATGGCTACACCTTC; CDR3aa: CASSPPQGQGPNGYTF
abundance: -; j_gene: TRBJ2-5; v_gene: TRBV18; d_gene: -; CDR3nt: TGTGCCAGCTCACCACCGAATAATATGGAGACCCAGTACTTC; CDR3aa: CASSPPNNMETQYF
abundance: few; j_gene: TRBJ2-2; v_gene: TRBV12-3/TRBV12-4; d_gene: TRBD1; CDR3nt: TGTGCCAGCGCCACTAGGGACAGCACCGGGGAGCTGTTTTTT; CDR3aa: CASATRDSTGELFF
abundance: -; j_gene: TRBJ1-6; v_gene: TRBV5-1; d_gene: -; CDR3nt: TGCGCCAGCAGCTTGGAGGGCTCCAATTCACCCCTCCACTTT; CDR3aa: CASSLEGSNSPLHF
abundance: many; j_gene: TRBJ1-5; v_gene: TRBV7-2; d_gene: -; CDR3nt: TGTGCCAGCAGCCCCGCAGGTTCGAATCAGCCCCAGCATTTT; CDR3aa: CASSPAGSNQPQHF
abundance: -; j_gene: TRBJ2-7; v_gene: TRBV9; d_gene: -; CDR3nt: TGTGCCAGCAGCGTAGCTACGGACAGCTCCTACGAGCAGTACTTC; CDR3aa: CASSVATDSSYEQYF
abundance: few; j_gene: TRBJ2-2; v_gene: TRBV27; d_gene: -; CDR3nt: TGTGCCAGCAGTTCGGGCGCTAGCGTGTACACCGGGGAGCTGTTTTTT; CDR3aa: CASSSGASVYTGELFF
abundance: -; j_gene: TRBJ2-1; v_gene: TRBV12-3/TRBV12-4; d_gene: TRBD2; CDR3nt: TGTGCCAGCAAGAAGGGCGGGGGTTACAATGAGCAGTTCTTC; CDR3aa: CASKKGGGYNEQFF
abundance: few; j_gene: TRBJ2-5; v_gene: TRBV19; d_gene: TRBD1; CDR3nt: TGTGCCAGTAGTGTCCGGGACAGGGGGCAAGAGACCCAGTACTTC; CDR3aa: CASSVRDRGQETQYF
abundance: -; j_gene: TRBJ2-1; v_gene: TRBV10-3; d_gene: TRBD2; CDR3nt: TGTGCCATCAGTGAGTCCCGCGGGAGAGGAAATGAGCAGTTCTTC; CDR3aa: CAISESRGRGNEQFF
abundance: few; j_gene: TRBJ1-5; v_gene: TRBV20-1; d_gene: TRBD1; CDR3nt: TGCAGTGCATCCATACCGGGACAGGGGGCAAAGGGCAATCAGCCCCAGCATTTT; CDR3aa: CSASIPGQGAKGNQPQHF
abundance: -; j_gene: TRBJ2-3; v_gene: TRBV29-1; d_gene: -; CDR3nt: TGCAGCATTAGGGACTCGAACACAGATACGCAGTATTTT; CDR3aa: CSIRDSNTDTQYF
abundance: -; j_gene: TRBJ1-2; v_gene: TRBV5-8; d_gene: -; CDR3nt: TGTGCCAGCAGCTTGTGGGGCCAGGGCCTAGGCTACACCTTC; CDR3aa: CASSLWGQGLGYTF
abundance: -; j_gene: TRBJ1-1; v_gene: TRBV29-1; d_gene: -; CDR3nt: TGCAGCGGGGGAGGTTACACTGAAGCTTTCTTT; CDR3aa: CSGGGYTEAFF
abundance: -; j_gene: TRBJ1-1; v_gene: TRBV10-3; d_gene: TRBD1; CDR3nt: TGTGCCATCAGAGAGGCACAGGGGTCGGTCACTGAAGCTTTCTTT; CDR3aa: CAIREAQGSVTEAFF
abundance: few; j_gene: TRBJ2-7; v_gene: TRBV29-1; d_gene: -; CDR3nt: TGCAGCGTTGAAGATGACTACGAGCAGTACTTC; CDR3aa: CSVEDDYEQYF
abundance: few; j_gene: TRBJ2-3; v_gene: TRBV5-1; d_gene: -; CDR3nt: TGCGCCAGCGCGGTAACAGATACGCAGTATTTT; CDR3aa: CASAVTDTQYF
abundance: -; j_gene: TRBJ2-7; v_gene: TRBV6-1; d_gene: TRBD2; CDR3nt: TGTGCCAGCAGTGAGCCTAGCGGTTCCTACGAGCAGTACTTC; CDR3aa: CASSEPSGSYEQYF
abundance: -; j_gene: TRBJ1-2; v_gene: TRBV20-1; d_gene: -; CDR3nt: TGCAGTGCTAGATTTATAAAAGGCATCTATGGCTACACCTTC; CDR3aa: CSARFIKGIYGYTF
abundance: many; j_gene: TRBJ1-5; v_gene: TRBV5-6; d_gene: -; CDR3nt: TGTGCCAGCAGCTTCCCATGGCAGCCCCAGCATTTT; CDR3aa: CASSFPWQPQHF
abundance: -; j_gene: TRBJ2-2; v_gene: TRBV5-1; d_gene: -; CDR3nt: TGCGCCAGCAGGGTTGGGATTGGATTCGGGTACACCGGGGAGCTGTTTTTT; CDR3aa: CASRVGIGFGYTGELFF
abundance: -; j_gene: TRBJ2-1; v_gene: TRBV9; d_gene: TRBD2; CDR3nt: TGTGCCAGCAGCCCCCTAGCGGGAAATCACTACAATGAGCAGTTCTTC; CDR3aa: CASSPLAGNHYNEQFF
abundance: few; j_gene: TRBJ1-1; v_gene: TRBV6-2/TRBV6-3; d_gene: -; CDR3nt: TGTGCCAGCAGTTACTCTGGGGGATCGGGACGTATGAACACTGAAGCTTTCTTT; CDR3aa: CASSYSGGSGRMNTEAFF
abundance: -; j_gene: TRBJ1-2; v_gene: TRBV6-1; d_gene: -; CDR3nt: TGTGCCAGCAGTAGGTCGGGGCTGGGCTATGGCTACACCTTC; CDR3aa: CASSRSGLGYGYTF
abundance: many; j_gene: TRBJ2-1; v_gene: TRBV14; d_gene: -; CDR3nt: TGTGCCAGCAGCGGTTACAATGAGCAGTTCTTC; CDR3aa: CASSGYNEQFF
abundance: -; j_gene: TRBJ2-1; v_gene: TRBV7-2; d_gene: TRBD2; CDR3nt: TGTGCCAGCAGCTTAGCTGCGCGGGAGGGGTTCGATGAGCAGTTCTTC; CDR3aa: CASSLAAREGFDEQFF
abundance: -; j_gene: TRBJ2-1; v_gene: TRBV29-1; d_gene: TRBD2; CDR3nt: TGCAGCGTTGAGGACCTAGCGGAACACTACAATGAGCAGTTCTTC; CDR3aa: CSVEDLAEHYNEQFF
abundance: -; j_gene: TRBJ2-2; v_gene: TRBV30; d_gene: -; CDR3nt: TGTGCCTGGAAACCTAGCCTCAACACCGGGGAGCTGTTTTTT; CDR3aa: CAWKPSLNTGELFF
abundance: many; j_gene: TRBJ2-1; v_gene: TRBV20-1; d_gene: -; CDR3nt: TGCAGTGCCAATCTTCCAGGGTTCTCCTACAATGAGCAGTTCTTC; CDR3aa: CSANLPGFSYNEQFF
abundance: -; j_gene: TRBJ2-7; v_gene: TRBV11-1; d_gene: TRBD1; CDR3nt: TGTGCCAGCAGCCGGACAGGGGGTAAAGAGTACGAGCAGTACTTC; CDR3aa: CASSRTGGKEYEQYF
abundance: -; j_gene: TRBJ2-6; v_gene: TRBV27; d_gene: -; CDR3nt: TGTGCCAGCAGCCTTCAGTGGACTGGGGCCAACGTCCTGACTTTC; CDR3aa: CASSLQWTGANVLTF
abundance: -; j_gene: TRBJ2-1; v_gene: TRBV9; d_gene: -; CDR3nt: TGTGCCAGCAGCGTAGGAGCTAGCGCTTACAATGAGCAGTTCTTC; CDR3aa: CASSVGASAYNEQFF
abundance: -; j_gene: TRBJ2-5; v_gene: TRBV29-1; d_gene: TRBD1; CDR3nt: TGCAGCGTGGAACTCAATGGGGGACAGGGGGAAGAGACCCAGTACTTC; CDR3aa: CSVELNGGQGEETQYF
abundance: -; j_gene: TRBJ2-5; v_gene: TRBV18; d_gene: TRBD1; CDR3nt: TGTGCCAGCTCACCCCTCGCCGGGACAGGGGAAGTGGAGACCCAGTACTTC; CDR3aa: CASSPLAGTGEVETQYF
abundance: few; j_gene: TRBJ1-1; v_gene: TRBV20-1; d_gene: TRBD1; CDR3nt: TGCAGTGCTAGAGAGACAGGGTCCACTGAAGCTTTCTTT; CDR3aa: CSARETGSTEAFF
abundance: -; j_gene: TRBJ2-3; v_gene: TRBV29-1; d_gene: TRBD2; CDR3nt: TGCAGCGTTTCGATACTAGCGGTGAGCACAGATACGCAGTATTTT; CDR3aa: CSVSILAVSTDTQYF
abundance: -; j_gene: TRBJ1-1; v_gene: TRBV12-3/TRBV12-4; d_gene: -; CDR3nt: TGTGCCAGCAGTTTAGCGTCCGACAGCTATTACACTGAAGCTTTCTTT; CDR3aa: CASSLASDSYYTEAFF
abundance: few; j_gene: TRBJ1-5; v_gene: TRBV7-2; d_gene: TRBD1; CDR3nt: TGTGCCAGCAGCCAAGGGGGCGGATATAGCAATCAGCCCCAGCATTTT; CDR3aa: CASSQGGGYSNQPQHF
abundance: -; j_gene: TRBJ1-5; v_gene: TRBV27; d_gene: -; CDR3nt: TGTGCCAGCAGTTCACACCCGATCAGCAATCAGCCCCAGCATTTT; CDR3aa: CASSSHPISNQPQHF
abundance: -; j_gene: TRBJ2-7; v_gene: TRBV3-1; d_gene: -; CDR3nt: TGTGCCAGCAGCCAAGACCGGACAGAAACCACCTACGAGCAGTACTTC; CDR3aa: CASSQDRTETTYEQYF
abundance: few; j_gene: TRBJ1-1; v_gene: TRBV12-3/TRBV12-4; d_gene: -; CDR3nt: TGTGCCAGCAGTTTACGGACAGTCAGTGAAGCTTTCTTT; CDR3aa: CASSLRTVSEAFF
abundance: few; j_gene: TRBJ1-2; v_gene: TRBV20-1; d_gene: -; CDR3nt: TGCAGTGCTACCGAGGATTTCTATGGCTACACCTTC; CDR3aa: CSATEDFYGYTF